Below are 14 T cell receptor beta chains sequenced from a single sample in a study of vaccination and CD4 T cells after COVID-19. Time point: late sampling 161 to 241 days after vaccination in three convalescent patients. Noted treatment: roughly ten-day PBMC culture with coronavirus spike peptide pools or control peptides (ViraFEST assay). Their specific antigens are unknown. Cultured CD4+ T cell DNA underwent sequencing with the Oncomine TCR Beta short-read assay. TCRdb passed the PCR reads through MiXCR, listing each CDR3 protein once. The table has fewer than 30,000 distinct CDR3 sequences, 25% to 30% seen once. The specimen comprised CD4+ T cells from blood, cultured in vitro, sampled about 7 months after SARS-CoV-2 vaccination. These TCRs come from a human donor who had recovered from COVID-19.

The table lists this clonotype with many counts. The chain links TRBV7-8 to TRBJ2-5, with 7 nucleotides matching TRBD2. The junction had 5 bases not matched to a gene; V was cut back by 5 bases and J by 5 bases. The CDR3 is 13 amino acids. Per germline, CDR1 SGHVS and CDR2 FQNEAQ. CDR3 loop: CASSGRAVETQYF. The CDR3 nucleotides are TGTGCCAGCAGCGGGAGGGCCGTGGAGACCCAGTACTTC.

The chain is built from TRBV20-1 and TRBJ2-7, with D possibly TRBD2 on 6 matching bases. From germline, CDR1 is DFQATT and CDR2 SNEGSKA (reference sequence). There are 13 residues in the CDR3. Trimming took 6 bases from V and 7 from J, leaving 19 bases between them. The DNA of the CDR3 is TGCAGTGCCCTGGGGCCTACCGGGAGAGAGCAGTACTTC. Translated: CSALGPTGREQYF.

The V and J genes are TRBV6-1 and TRBJ2-1; D is undetermined. Germline V gene sequence: CDR1 MNHNS, CDR2 SASEGT. Trimming stripped 10 bases from V and 5 bases from J, with 12 bases between. This CDR3 is built from 12 residues. The CDR3 nucleotides are TGTGCCACCCTAAGCGCGAACAATGAGCAGTTCTTC. Its protein product is CATLSANNEQFF.

This clonotype was seen a single time. CDR3 in DNA: TGTGCCAGAACCAGACAGGGCGACGGCTACACCTTC. Translated, it gives CARTRQGDGYTF. The chain uses TRBV2 and TRBJ1-2; 7 bases align to TRBD1. V was pared by 9 bases and J by 8 bases, with 9 bases of the junction left unmatched. From germline, CDR1 is SNHLY and CDR2 FYNNEI. The CDR3 totals 12 residues.

The chain employs TRBV2 and TRBJ1-2; D is perhaps TRBD1 (5 bases). The CDR3 sequence is 15 residues long. Germline V CDR1 and CDR2: SNHLY, FYNNEI. V was pared by 9 bases and J by 8 bases, with 25 bases between. The CDR3 region is CARNTLTDHFEGYTF. CDR3 DNA sequence: TGTGCCAGAAACACCCTGACAGACCACTTTGAAGGCTACACCTTC.

The chain carries TRBV2 and TRBJ1-5; weak D call: TRBD1 (5 bases). Trimming took 8 bases from V and 1 from J, leaving 12 bases between them. This CDR3 is 14 amino acids long. Germline V gene data show CDR1 as SNHLY and CDR2 as FYNNEI. The CDR3 sequence is CASRKGFSNQPQHF. In nucleotides, the CDR3 is TGTGCCAGCCGAAAGGGGTTCAGCAATCAGCCCCAGCATTTT.

This sequence joins TRBV20-1 and TRBJ2-2; D gene ambiguous. Per germline, CDR1 DFQATT and CDR2 SNEGSKA (reference sequence). Trimming pared 7 bases from V and 1 base from J, leaving 10 bases between. The CDR3 is made up of 13 amino acids. The CDR3 here is CSGTNGNTGELFF. The CDR3 coding sequence is TGCAGTGGAACTAACGGGAACACCGGGGAGCTGTTTTTT.

The chain recombines TRBV12-3 or TRBV12-4 with TRBJ2-5, with 16 bases fitting TRBD2. CDR3 length: 16 amino acids. Trimming cost V 6 bases and J 5 bases; bases outside gene matches: 6. The DNA for the CDR3 is TGTGCCAGCAGGTCAGGGACTAGCGGGGGGGGCGAGACCCAGTACTTC. Its translation: CASRSGTSGGGETQYF.

This clonotype showed up just a few times. The chain is built from TRBV12-3 or TRBV12-4 and TRBJ1-5, with 8 bases that match TRBD1. This CDR3 is built from 13 residues. J was trimmed by 5 bases and V by 6 bases; bases with no gene match: 3. In nucleotides, the CDR3 is TGTGCCAGCAGCTCGGACAGGGATCAGCCCCAGCATTTT. This sequence encodes CASSSDRDQPQHF.

This chain uses TRBV6-1 with TRBJ2-1; 12 bases are a match to TRBD2. From germline, CDR1 is MNHNS and CDR2 SASEGT. Trimming took 3 bases from V and 4 from J; bases not matched to a gene: 1. The CDR3 spans 15 residues. The CDR3, as DNA: TGTGCCAGCAGTGAGGGACTAGCGGGTTACAATGAGCAGTTCTTC. This gives the protein CASSEGLAGYNEQFF.

As concerns this clonotype: A read error is possible here, since a much larger clone lies one base away. The CDR3 end shows no conserved phenylalanine or tryptophan, and so a read error is likely. CDR3 bases: TGTGCCAGCATCCCAAGGGTTGGCACTGAAGCTTTCCTT. It encodes CASIPRVGTEAFL. The chain combines TRBV7-2 with TRBJ1-1; D gene ambiguous. Germline assignment: CDR1 SGHTA and CDR2 FQGNSA. V was trimmed by 7 bases and J by 4 bases, leaving 13 bases between them. The CDR3 is 13 residues long.

This clonotype was seen ten or more times. The rearrangement links TRBV28 to TRBJ1-5; D gene unclear. The ends were cut back, 5 bases at V and 0 bases at J, with 11 bases in the middle. The CDR3 is 15 amino acids. Germline V gene data show CDR1 as MDHEN and CDR2 as SYDVKM. CDR3 coding DNA: TGTGCCAGCAGTCTACAGAGTTATAGCAATCAGCCCCAGCATTTT. Encoded protein: CASSLQSYSNQPQHF.

The sample holds a few counts of this clonotype. V gene TRBV20-1 combines with J gene TRBJ1-6; 7 nucleotides line up with TRBD1. V lost 3 bases, J lost 4 bases, and 9 bases stayed unmatched. Germline V gene sequence: CDR1 DFQATT, CDR2 SNEGSKA (reference sequence). CDR3 size: 16 residues. The CDR3 sequence is CSARPERTGYNSPLHF. CDR3 bases: TGCAGTGCTAGGCCCGAGAGGACAGGTTATAATTCACCCCTCCACTTT.

V is TRBV20-1 and J is TRBJ2-5; D is possibly TRBD2 (6 bases). V lost 0 bases and J lost 5, with 13 bases in between. This CDR3 is built from 14 residues. In germline, CDR1 is DFQATT, CDR2 SNEGSKA (reference sequence). The CDR3 coding sequence is TGCAGTGCTAGAGAGTCGGCGGGAAGGGAGACCCAGTACTTC. It encodes CSARESAGRETQYF.